These 15 T cell receptor beta chains were all obtained from the same sample, sequenced in a study of shared clonotypes between healthy human individuals. In the naive CD8 group, cells lacked CD45RO and were positively selected for CCR7, so terminally differentiated effector memory CD45RA+ cells were left out. This table comes from immunoSEQ multiplex PCR, and its TCRdb copy is limited to in-frame clones, with some not included. The sample has roughly 590,000 clones; around 95% are singletons. Specimen: naive CD8+ T cells sorted from blood. The receptor source for this set is a woman aged 25 to 39 in good health.

The V gene is TRBV5-8, the J gene TRBJ1-1; D gene ambiguous. The V gene's germline CDR1 is SGHTS and CDR2 YDEGEE. The CDR3 length is 11 residues. V was clipped by 0 bases and J by 10 bases, with 7 bases between them. CDR3 bases: TGTGCCAGCAGCTTGGGCTTGGGAGCTTTCTTT. As protein: CASSLGLGAFF.

J is TRBJ2-7 and V is TRBV7-9; D ambiguous. Germline CDR1 reads SEHNR; CDR2 reads FQNEAQ (reference sequence). V lost 3 bases to trimming and J lost 5 bases, with 11 bases between them. The CDR3 spans 13 residues. CDR3 DNA sequence: TGTGCCAGCAGCTTTAGCTCTGGGAACGAGCAGTACTTC. Amino acid sequence: CASSFSSGNEQYF.

The chain employs TRBV29-1 and TRBJ2-1; no firm D call. Germline CDR1 reads SQVTM; CDR2 reads ANQGSEA. Trimming removed 8 bases from V and 3 bases from J, with 8 bases in between. The CDR3 spans 11 residues. The CDR3 bases are TGCAGCTCCTGGGTCTACAATGAGCAGTTCTTC. Residues: CSSWVYNEQFF.

CDR3 sequence (DNA): TGTGCCAGTAGTCGACCAGGACTAGCGGGAGGGTTCGGGGAGCTGTTTTTT. Translating it yields CASSRPGLAGGFGELFF. The gene calls are TRBV19 and TRBJ2-2; TRBD2 matches at 15 bases. The V gene end was trimmed by 5 bases and the J gene end by 7 bases; junction bases not matched to a gene: 8. The CDR3 extends over 17 amino acids. Per the germline V gene, CDR1 is LNHDA and CDR2 is SQIVND (reference sequence).

This chain links TRBV9 with TRBJ2-3, with D possibly TRBD2 on 5 matching bases. Deletions cut 4 bases from V and 3 bases from J, with 18 bases between. The CDR3 loop spans 16 amino acids. Germline values: CDR1 SGDLS, CDR2 YYNGEE. The CDR3 DNA follows: TGTGCCAGCAGCCCAGAGGGCTACCCACGGACAGATACGCAGTATTTT. Translating gives CASSPEGYPRTDTQYF.

This clone was observed a few times. This chain links TRBV27 with TRBJ1-5; a weak D match, TRBD1 (5 bases). The CDR3 loop spans 13 amino acids. Trimming stripped 5 bases from V and 10 bases from J, with 15 bases between. Germline values: CDR1 MNHEY, CDR2 SMNVEV (reference sequence). In DNA, the CDR3 is TGTGCCAGCAGTATAGGGGCCATGGGCCCCCAGCATTTT. Protein product: CASSIGAMGPQHF.

The gene calls are TRBV28 and TRBJ1-5; D not resolved. Germline V CDR1 and CDR2: MDHEN, SYDVKM. Trimming removed 6 bases from V and 8 bases from J, with 23 bases in between. The CDR3 is 16 amino acids. The CDR3 loop reads CASSPHPPTKKKPQHF. CDR3 sequence (DNA): TGTGCCAGCAGCCCACACCCGCCTACAAAGAAGAAGCCCCAGCATTTT.

As DNA, the CDR3 is TGTGCCAGCAGCTTGAAGGGCGGAGATACGCAGTATTTT. Protein product: CASSLKGGDTQYF. J is TRBJ2-3 and V is TRBV5-5; D unclear. V was shortened by 1 base and J by 5 bases, with 8 bases between the two germline ends. Germline V gene sequence: CDR1 SGHKS, CDR2 YYEKEE (reference sequence). The CDR3 extends over 13 amino acids.

The gene calls are TRBV27 and TRBJ2-1, with TRBD2 matching over 10 bases. V trimming: 6 bases; J trimming: 8 bases; junction bases outside the gene matches: 10. CDR3 length: 15 residues. CDR1 and CDR2 from the germline V gene are MNHEY and SMNVEV (reference sequence). Here the CDR3 DNA reads TGTGCCAGCAGCAAAGGTACTAGCGGGAAATATGAGCAGTTCTTC. This codes for CASSKGTSGKYEQFF.

This clone was observed a handful of times. V usage is TRBV27 and J usage is TRBJ1-5, with a tentative D call TRBD1 (5 bases). Trimming left V 11 bases short and J 11 bases short, with 19 bases between. The CDR3 length is 12 residues. From germline, CDR1 is MNHEY and CDR2 SMNVEV (reference sequence). The CDR3 sequence: CAGSFSMGAQHF. The CDR3 DNA follows: TGTGCCGGTAGTTTCAGCATGGGGGCCCAGCATTTT.

This clone was recorded only once. The chain links TRBV27 to TRBJ2-7; D is unclear. Germline CDR1 is MNHEY and CDR2 is SMNVEV (reference sequence). This CDR3 comprises 14 residues. Trimming took off 5 bases at V and 3 bases at J, with 14 bases between the two ends. CDR3 region: CASSPGRSGYEQYF. In DNA, the CDR3 is TGTGCCAGCAGTCCCGGGCGGTCCGGCTACGAGCAGTACTTC.

The chain recombines TRBV7-3 with TRBJ2-7; D tentatively reads TRBD1 or TRBD2 (5 bases each). The CDR3 runs 14 residues. The germline V and J ends were trimmed by 1 base and 3 bases, with 10 bases remaining between them. Per the germline V gene, CDR1 is SGHTA and CDR2 is FQGTGA. DNA for the CDR3: TGTGCCAGCAGCTTAAGGGACGGCCACTACGAGCAGTACTTC. It yields the protein CASSLRDGHYEQYF. Filled out from reference TRBV7-3 and TRBJ2-7, the complete variable domain reads GAGVSQTPSNKVTEKGKYVELRCDPISGHTALYWYRQSLGQGPEFLIYFQGTGAADDSGLPNDRFFAVRPEGSVSTLKIQRTERGDSAVYLCASSLRDGHYEQYFGPGTRLTVT.

The chain recombines TRBV2 with TRBJ2-2, with D unclear. Germline V CDR1 and CDR2: SNHLY, FYNNEI. This CDR3 comprises 12 residues. Trimming pared 7 bases from V and 3 bases from J, leaving 6 bases between. The CDR3 DNA sequence: TGTGCCAGCACACCATACACCGGGGAGCTGTTTTTT. This sequence encodes CASTPYTGELFF.

This chain connects TRBV29-1 to TRBJ2-7; a weak D match, TRBD2 (6 bases). Deletions cut 6 bases from V and 0 bases from J, with 12 bases between. The CDR3 is made up of 13 amino acids. CDR1 is SQVTM and CDR2 is ANQGSEA in the germline V gene. The CDR3 is CSVKAGSSYEQYF. CDR3 coding DNA: TGCAGCGTGAAGGCGGGGAGCTCCTACGAGCAGTACTTC.

Turning to this clone: This CDR3 is also generated by other DNA sequences in the sample. The CDR3 reads CASSLGGSNQPQHF. The CDR3 DNA reads as TGTGCCAGCAGTTTAGGGGGGAGCAATCAGCCCCAGCATTTT. This chain connects TRBV27 to TRBJ1-5; D might be TRBD1 (5 bases). CDR3 length: 14 amino acids. V lost 2 bases to trimming and J lost 1 base, with 6 bases between them. The germline V gene encodes CDR1 MNHEY and CDR2 SMNVEV (reference sequence).